This TCR beta chain came from a study of blood T cells in healthy people across ages. On the study more broadly: Per every two T cells, about one barcoded beta molecule was captured by template switching.

A second PCR, run for about 7 to 11 cycles, used a sample-barcoded 5' primer plus a J-beta primer mix. TCRdb passed the 5' RACE reads through MiXCR, listing each CDR3 protein once. The table has around 900,000 distinct CDR3 sequences, 25% to 35% seen once. Trimming cost V 6 bases and J 8 bases; bases outside gene matches: 9. This CDR3 comprises 14 residues. Germline CDR1 and CDR2: MNHEY and SMNVEV (reference sequence). This clonotype was counted many times. Donation came from healthy Caucasian individuals in Russia who were aged 6 to 90. Total RNA extracted from each sample amounted to at least 6 micrograms.

V is TRBV27 and J is TRBJ1-4, with TRBD1 matching 7 bases. The sequenced sample was blood. This sequence originates from a woman aged 80 or over in good health. The CDR3 DNA sequence: TGTGCCAGCAGCCCCCGACAGGGTAGAGAAAAACTGTTTTTT. This codes for CASSPRQGREKLFF.